Below are 15 T cell receptor beta chains sequenced from a single sample in a study of control samples from healthy donors and cancer patients. Data came from immunoSEQ multiplex PCR; TCRdb stores just in-frame clones and leaves some out. The table includes over 150,000 clones, approximately 94% detected once. Source material: PBMCs. The receptor set was obtained from a man aged 55-75 years with colorectal cancer.

V gene TRBV11-2 combines with J gene TRBJ2-7; maybe TRBD1 (6 bases). This CDR3 spans 13 amino acids. The V gene's germline CDR1 is SGHAT and CDR2 FQNNGV. V lost 5 bases and J 0 bases, leaving 8 bases between the germline ends. CDR3 protein: CASSEGHSYEQYF. The CDR3 DNA follows: TGTGCCAGCAGCGAGGGACACTCCTACGAGCAGTACTTC.

V usage is TRBV6-5 and J usage is TRBJ1-6; D gene unclear. V lost 6 bases to trimming and J lost 6 bases, with 9 bases between them. The CDR3 has 13 amino acids. CDR1 is MNHEY, CDR2 SVGAGI, per germline. CDR3 sequence reads: CASRPGINSPLHF. The CDR3 nucleotides are TGTGCCAGCAGGCCCGGTATTAATTCACCCCTCCACTTT.

The count of this clone is one. As DNA, the CDR3 is TGTGCCAGCAGCCTCGCCGGAGGGGGCGAGCAGTACTTC. This translates into CASSLAGGGEQYF. The V and J genes are TRBV7-9 and TRBJ2-7; tentatively, D is TRBD1 or TRBD2 (6 bases each). The V end lost 5 bases, the J end lost 6 bases, and 14 bases lay between the germline ends. The CDR3 is made up of 13 amino acids. Germline CDR1 is SEHNR and CDR2 is FQNEAQ (reference sequence).

V gene TRBV6-2 or TRBV6-3 combines with J gene TRBJ2-5, with 12 bases identical to TRBD2. CDR1 is MNHEY, CDR2 SVGEGT, per germline. This CDR3 is 16 amino acids long. The V and J ends lost 4 bases and 1 base, in that order; junction bases with no gene match: 4. CDR3 residues: CASSFPSGGAQETQYF. The DNA of the CDR3 is TGTGCCAGCAGTTTCCCTAGCGGGGGGGCCCAAGAGACCCAGTACTTC.

The V call is TRBV6-5, the J call TRBJ1-5; D ambiguous. The CDR3 consists of 16 residues. V lost 0 bases and J 3 bases, leaving 12 bases between the germline ends. Germline V gene data show CDR1 as MNHEY and CDR2 as SVGAGI. The CDR3 nucleotides are TGTGCCAGCAGTTACTCGAAAGCGCAGGCCAATCAGCCCCAGCATTTT. Translation: CASSYSKAQANQPQHF.

This chain connects TRBV6-1 to TRBJ1-5, with D uncertain. CDR3 size: 15 residues. Trimming stripped 2 bases from V and 0 bases from J, with 8 bases between. From germline, CDR1 is MNHNS and CDR2 SASEGT. The CDR3 DNA follows: TGTGCCAGCAGTGAAATCCAGCTTAGCAATCAGCCCCAGCATTTT. It yields the protein CASSEIQLSNQPQHF.

The genes are TRBV5-4 and TRBJ1-1; the D gene is possibly TRBD1 (6 bases). With 3 bases removed from V and 5 bases from J, the gap between germline ends came to 11 bases. The germline V gene has CDR1 SGHNT and CDR2 YYREEE (reference sequence). The length of the CDR3 is 13 residues. The CDR3 nucleotides are TGTGCCAGCAGCTGGGCAGGGGTTACTGAAGCTTTCTTT. It is translated as CASSWAGVTEAFF.

The chain couples TRBV5-6 to TRBJ2-3; D is ambiguous. The CDR3 covers 14 residues. Germline V gene sequence: CDR1 SGHDT, CDR2 YYEEEE. Trimming took off 2 bases at V and 0 bases at J, with 7 bases between the two ends. The CDR3 DNA sequence: TGTGCCAGCAGCTTTCAAGGGAGCACAGATACGCAGTATTTT. Residues: CASSFQGSTDTQYF. The full variable domain, rest sourced from reference TRBV5-6 and TRBJ2-3, is DAGVTQSPTHLIKTRGQQVTLRCSPKSGHDTVSWYQQALGQGPQFIFQYYEEEERQRGNFPDRFSGHQFPNYSSELNVNALLLGDSALYLCASSFQGSTDTQYFGPGTRLTVL.

The rearrangement uses TRBV5-1 and TRBJ2-1; TRBD1 matches at 9 bases. Trimming cost V 6 bases and J 1 base; bases outside gene matches: 8. Germline CDR1 and CDR2: SGHRS and YFSETQ. The CDR3 has 16 residues. Written as DNA, the CDR3 is TGCGCCAGCACTTGGAGGACAGGGGCTTCCTACAATGAGCAGTTCTTC. Encoded protein: CASTWRTGASYNEQFF.

The chain employs TRBV3-1 (or the pseudogene TRBV3-2) and TRBJ2-7; D ambiguous. The germline V gene encodes CDR1 LGHDT and CDR2 YNNKEL (reference sequence). Trimming stripped 4 bases from V and 2 bases from J, with 12 bases between. The CDR3 extends over 14 amino acids. The chain's CDR3 is CASSRGRTTYEQYF. CDR3 DNA sequence: TGTGCCAGCAGCCGCGGACGGACCACCTACGAGCAGTACTTC.

This chain joins TRBV2 and TRBJ2-7; D gene ambiguous. Germline CDR1 reads SNHLY; CDR2 reads FYNNEI. V was pared by 8 bases and J by 0 bases, with 14 bases between. This CDR3 is 14 amino acids long. CDR3 amino acids: CASLPKPHSYEQYF. DNA of the CDR3: TGTGCCAGCCTCCCAAAGCCCCACTCCTACGAGCAGTACTTC.

This chain joins TRBV28 and TRBJ1-5; weak D call: TRBD1 (5 bases). Trimming cost V 6 bases and J 6 bases, with 15 bases left between them. Per the germline V gene, CDR1 is MDHEN and CDR2 is SYDVKM. The CDR3 length is 14 residues. CDR3 protein: CASSPGTWGQPQHF. Here the CDR3 DNA reads TGTGCCAGCAGCCCCGGGACTTGGGGTCAGCCCCAGCATTTT.

The chain recombines TRBV1 with TRBJ2-2; the table's D call of TRBD1 was not tested on the DNA. TRBV1 is marked as a pseudogene. The length of the CDR3 is 15 residues. The CDR3 DNA reads TGCACCAGCAGCTCCCCCGGGACATACACCGGGGAGCTGTTTTTT. Translated: CTSSSPGTYTGELFF.

J is TRBJ2-2 and V is TRBV19, with TRBD1 matching 8 bases. This CDR3 spans 14 amino acids. CDR1 and CDR2 from the germline V gene are LNHDA and SQIVND (reference sequence). Losses at the gene ends were 9 bases for V and 6 bases for J; bases not matched to a gene: 9. The CDR3 loop reads CASQISGGPGELFF. Here the CDR3 DNA reads TGTGCCAGCCAAATCTCAGGGGGCCCCGGGGAGCTGTTTTTT.

The chain links TRBV20-1 to TRBJ1-1; 12 bases fit TRBD1. CDR3 length: 18 amino acids. Germline V gene data show CDR1 as DFQATT and CDR2 as SNEGSKA (reference sequence). V trimming: 3 bases; J trimming: 3 bases; junction bases outside the gene matches: 14. As DNA, the CDR3 is TGCAGTGCTAGTGCTTCCCCGGGACAGGGGGCGCCTGACACTGAAGCTTTCTTT. This translates into CSASASPGQGAPDTEAFF.